This T cell receptor (beta chain) stems from a study of shared clonotypes between healthy human individuals. Generated by immunoSEQ multiplex PCR, the TCRdb table keeps only in-frame clones and is missing some. This sample has 2,500,000 or so clones; 85% to 95% occur once, and the top ten carry around 0.4%. The CDR3 covers 16 residues. Trimming took off 2 bases at V and 0 bases at J, with 11 bases between the two ends. CDR1 and CDR2 from the germline V gene are SGHNT and YENEEA. This chain links TRBV11-3 with TRBJ2-1, with D possibly matching TRBD2 (6 bases). The receptor was isolated from a man younger than 35 in good health. Some clones in this sample may be carry-over from other donors' samples. Sequencing input: naive CD4+ T cells from PBMCs. Subset meaning: CD45RA+ positively selected. The CDR3 is CASSLRDSTSYNEQFF. CDR3 DNA: TGTGCCAGCAGCTTAAGGGACTCCACCTCCTACAATGAGCAGTTCTTC.